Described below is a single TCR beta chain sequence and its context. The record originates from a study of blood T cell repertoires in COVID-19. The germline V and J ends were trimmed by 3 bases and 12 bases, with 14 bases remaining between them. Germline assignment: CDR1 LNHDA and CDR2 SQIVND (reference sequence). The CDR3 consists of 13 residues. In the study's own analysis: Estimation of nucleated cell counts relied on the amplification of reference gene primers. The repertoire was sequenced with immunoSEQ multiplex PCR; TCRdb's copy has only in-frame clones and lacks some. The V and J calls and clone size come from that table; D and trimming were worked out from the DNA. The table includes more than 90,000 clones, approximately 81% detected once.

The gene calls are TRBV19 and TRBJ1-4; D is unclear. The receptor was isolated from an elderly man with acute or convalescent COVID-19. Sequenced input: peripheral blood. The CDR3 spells CASSMEVTRELFF. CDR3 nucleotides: TGTGCCAGTAGTATGGAGGTAACGAGGGAACTGTTTTTT.